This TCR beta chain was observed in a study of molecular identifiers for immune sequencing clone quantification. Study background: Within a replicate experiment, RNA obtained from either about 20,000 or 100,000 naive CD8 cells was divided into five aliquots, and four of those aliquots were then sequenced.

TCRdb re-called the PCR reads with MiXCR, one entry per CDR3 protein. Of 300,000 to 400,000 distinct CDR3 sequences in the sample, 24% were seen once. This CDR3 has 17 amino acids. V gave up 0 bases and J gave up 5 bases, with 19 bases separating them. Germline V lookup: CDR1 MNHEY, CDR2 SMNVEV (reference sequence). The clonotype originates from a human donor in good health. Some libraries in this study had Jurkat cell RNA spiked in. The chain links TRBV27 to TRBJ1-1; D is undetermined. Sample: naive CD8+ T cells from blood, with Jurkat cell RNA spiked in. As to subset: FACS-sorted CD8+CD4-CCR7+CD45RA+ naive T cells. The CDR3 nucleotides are TGTGCCAGCAGTTTATCGGGTTCGGGCAGACCGGGGACTGAAGCTTTCTTT. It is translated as CASSLSGSGRPGTEAFF.